This T cell receptor (beta chain) was recorded in a study of identical twins. MiXCR, run by TCRdb on the 5' RACE reads, gives a single entry per CDR3 protein. The sample has about 200,000 distinct CDR3 sequences, 6.5% seen once; the top ten hold more than 14%. The same sample was also studied in work on T cells expressing NK-cell markers.

Sequenced material: CD8+ T cells sorted from blood. This TCR came from a woman in her late teens or twenties in good health.

CDR3 sequence (DNA): TGTGCCAGCGAGGCGTCGAGAAATTCACCCCTCCACTTT. This sequence encodes CASEASRNSPLHF. V and J are TRBV28 and TRBJ1-6; D gene ambiguous. V was cut by 8 bases and J by 7 bases, with 12 bases left in between. This CDR3 comprises 13 residues. CDR1 is MDHEN, CDR2 SYDVKM, per germline.